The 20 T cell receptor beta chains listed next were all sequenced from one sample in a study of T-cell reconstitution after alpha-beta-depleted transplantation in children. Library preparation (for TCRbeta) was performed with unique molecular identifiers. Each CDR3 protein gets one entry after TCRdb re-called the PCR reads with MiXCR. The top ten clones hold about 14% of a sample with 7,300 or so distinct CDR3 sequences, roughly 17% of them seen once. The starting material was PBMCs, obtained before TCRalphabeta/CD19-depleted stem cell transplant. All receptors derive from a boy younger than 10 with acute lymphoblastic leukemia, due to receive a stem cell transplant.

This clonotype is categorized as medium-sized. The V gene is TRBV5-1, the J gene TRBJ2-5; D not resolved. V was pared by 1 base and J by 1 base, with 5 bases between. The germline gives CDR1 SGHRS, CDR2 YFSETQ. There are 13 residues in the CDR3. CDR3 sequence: CASSLLVQETQYF. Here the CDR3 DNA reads TGCGCCAGCAGCTTGTTGGTCCAAGAGACCCAGTACTTC.

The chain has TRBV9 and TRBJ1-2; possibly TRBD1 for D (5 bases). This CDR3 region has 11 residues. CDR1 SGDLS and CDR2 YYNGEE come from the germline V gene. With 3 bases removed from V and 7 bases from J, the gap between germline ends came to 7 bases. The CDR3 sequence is CASSAGGGYTF. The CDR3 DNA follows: TGTGCCAGCAGCGCGGGGGGTGGCTACACCTTC.

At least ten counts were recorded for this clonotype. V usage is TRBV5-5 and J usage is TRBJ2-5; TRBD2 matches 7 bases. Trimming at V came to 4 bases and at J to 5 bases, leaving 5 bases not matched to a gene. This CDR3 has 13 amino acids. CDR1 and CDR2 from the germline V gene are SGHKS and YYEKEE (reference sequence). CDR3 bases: TGTGCCAGCAGCCGGATGGGGGGGGAGACCCAGTACTTC. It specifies CASSRMGGETQYF.

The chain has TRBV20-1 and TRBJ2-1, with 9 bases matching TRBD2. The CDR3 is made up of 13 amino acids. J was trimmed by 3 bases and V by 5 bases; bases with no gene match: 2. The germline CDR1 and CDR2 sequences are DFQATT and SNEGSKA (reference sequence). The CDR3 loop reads CSAQTSGYNEQFF. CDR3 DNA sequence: TGCAGTGCTCAGACTAGCGGCTACAATGAGCAGTTCTTC.

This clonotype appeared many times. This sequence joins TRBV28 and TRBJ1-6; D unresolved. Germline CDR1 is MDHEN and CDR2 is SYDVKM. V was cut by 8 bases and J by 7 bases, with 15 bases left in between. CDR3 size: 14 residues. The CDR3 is CASRLGDTNSPLHF. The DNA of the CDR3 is TGTGCCAGCCGCCTGGGCGACACCAATTCACCCCTCCACTTT. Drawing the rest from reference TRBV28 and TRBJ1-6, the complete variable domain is DVKVTQSSRYLVKRTGEKVFLECVQDMDHENMFWYRQDPGLGLRLIYFSYDVKMKEKGDIPEGYSVSREKKERFSLILESASTNQTSMYLCASRLGDTNSPLHFGNGTRLTVT.

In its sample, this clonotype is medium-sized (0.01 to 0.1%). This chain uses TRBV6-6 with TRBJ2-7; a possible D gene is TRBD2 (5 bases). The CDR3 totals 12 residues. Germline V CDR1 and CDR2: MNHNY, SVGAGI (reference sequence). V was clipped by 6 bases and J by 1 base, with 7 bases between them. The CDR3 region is CASSPGSYEQYF. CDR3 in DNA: TGTGCCAGCAGCCCGGGGTCCTACGAGCAGTACTTC.

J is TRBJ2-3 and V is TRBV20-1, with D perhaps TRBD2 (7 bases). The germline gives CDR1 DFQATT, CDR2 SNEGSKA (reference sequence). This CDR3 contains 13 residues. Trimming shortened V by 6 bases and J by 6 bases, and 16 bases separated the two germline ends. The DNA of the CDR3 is TGCAGTGCCCAGGGAGGGGGAAGGGATACGCAGTATTTT. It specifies CSAQGGGRDTQYF.

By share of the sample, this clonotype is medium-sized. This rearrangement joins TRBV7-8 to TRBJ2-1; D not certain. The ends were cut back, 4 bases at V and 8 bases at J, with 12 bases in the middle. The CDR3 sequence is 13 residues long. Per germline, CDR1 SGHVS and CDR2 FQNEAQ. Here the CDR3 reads CASSSDRGDEQFF. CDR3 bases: TGTGCCAGCAGCTCCGACCGAGGAGATGAGCAGTTCTTC.

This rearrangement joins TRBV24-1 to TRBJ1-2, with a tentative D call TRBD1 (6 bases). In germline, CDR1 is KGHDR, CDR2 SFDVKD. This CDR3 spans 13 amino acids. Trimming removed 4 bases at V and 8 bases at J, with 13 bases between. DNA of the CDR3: TGTGCCACCAGTGACCCTACAGGGAAGGGCTACACCTTC. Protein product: CATSDPTGKGYTF.

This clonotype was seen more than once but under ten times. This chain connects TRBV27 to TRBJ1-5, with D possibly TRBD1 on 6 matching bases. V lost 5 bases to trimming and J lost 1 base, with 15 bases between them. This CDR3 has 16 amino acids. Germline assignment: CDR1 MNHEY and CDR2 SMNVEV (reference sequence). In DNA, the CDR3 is TGTGCCAGCAGTACTTATACAGGGAACAGCAATCAGCCCCAGCATTTT. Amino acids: CASSTYTGNSNQPQHF.

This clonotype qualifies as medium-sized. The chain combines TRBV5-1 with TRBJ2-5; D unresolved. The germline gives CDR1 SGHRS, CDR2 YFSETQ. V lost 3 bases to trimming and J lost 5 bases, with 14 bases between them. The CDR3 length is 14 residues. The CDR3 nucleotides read TGCGCCAGCAGCTGGACGACTCCTACGGAGACCCAGTACTTC. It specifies CASSWTTPTETQYF.

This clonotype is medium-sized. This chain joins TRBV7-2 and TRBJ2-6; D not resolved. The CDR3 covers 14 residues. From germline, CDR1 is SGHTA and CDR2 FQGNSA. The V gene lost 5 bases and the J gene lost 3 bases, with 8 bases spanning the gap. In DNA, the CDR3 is TGTGCCAGCAGCGAACGAATTGGGGCCAACGTCCTGACTTTC. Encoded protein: CASSERIGANVLTF.

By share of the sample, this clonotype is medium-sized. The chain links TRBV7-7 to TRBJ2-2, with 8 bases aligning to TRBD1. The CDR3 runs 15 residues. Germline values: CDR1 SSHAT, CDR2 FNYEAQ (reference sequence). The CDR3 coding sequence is TGTGCTACCTCACCCCCCCGACAGGGGTTCGGGGAGCTGTTTTTT. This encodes CATSPPRQGFGELFF.

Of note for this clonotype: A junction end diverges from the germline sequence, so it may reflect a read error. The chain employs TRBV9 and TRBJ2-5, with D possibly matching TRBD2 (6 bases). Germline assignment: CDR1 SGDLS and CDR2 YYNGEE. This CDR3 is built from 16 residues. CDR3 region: CTSSRAGAGGEETQYF. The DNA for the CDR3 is TGTACCAGCAGCCGAGCAGGAGCCGGAGGGGAGGAGACCCAGTACTTC.

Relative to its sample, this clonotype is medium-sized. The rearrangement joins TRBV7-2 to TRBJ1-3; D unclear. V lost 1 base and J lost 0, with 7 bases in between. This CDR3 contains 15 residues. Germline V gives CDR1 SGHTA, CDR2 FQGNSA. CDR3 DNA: TGTGCCAGCAGCTTAGGGGATTACTCTGGAAACACCATATATTTT. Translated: CASSLGDYSGNTIYF.

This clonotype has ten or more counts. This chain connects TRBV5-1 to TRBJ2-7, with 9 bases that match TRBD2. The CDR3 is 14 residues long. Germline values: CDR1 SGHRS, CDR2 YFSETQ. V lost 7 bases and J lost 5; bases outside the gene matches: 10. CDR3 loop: CASPISGGTHEQYF. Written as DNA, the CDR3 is TGCGCCAGCCCCATCAGCGGGGGGACCCACGAGCAGTACTTC.

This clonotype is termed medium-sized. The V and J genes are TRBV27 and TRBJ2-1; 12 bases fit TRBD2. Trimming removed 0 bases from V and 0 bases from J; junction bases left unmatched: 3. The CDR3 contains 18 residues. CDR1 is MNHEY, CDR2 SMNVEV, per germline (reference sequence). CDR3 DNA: TGTGCCAGCAGTTTATCCCTACTAGCGGGGGGCTCCTACAATGAGCAGTTCTTC. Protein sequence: CASSLSLLAGGSYNEQFF.

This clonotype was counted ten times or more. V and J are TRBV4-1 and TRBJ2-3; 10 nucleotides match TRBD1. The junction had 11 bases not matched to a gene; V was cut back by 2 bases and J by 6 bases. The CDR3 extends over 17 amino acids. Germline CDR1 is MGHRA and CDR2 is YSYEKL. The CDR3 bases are TGCGCCAGCAGCCAACCTCTCCGGGACAGGGGATCGGATACGCAGTATTTT. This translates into CASSQPLRDRGSDTQYF.

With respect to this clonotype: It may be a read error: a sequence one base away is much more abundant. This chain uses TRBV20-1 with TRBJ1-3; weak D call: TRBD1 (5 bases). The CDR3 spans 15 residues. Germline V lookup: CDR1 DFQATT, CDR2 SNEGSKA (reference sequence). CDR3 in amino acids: CSALGLRLGGNPIYF. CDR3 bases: TGCAGTGCTTTGGGACTCCGATTGGGAGGAAACCCCATATATTTT.

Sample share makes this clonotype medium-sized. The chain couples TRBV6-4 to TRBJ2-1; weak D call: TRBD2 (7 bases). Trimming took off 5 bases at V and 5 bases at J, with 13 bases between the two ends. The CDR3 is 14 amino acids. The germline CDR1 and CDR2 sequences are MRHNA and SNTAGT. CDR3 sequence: CASSIAGAHNEQFF. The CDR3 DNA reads TGTGCCAGCAGTATCGCGGGGGCTCACAATGAGCAGTTCTTC.